These T cell receptor beta chains were read from a single sample in a study of cytomegalovirus exposure and HLA in healthy donors. Only in-frame clones appear in the TCRdb table, and some are missing; sequencing was by immunoSEQ multiplex PCR. The sample comprises roughly 170,000 clones, more than 65% of which are singletons, and approximately 3% rests with the top ten. Sequenced: PBMCs. These TCRs come from a woman aged 18-29 years in good health and CMV-seropositive. The CDR3 runs from the conserved cysteine through the conserved F or W. The order of the fields is V gene, clone size, J gene, CDR3 protein. Rows may omit the clone size; those that give it use once, few, many or a size class.

>TRBV15|NA|TRBJ2-2
CATSRDFIASGGDTGELFF
>TRBV9|NA|TRBJ1-1
CASSVGSTDEAFF
>TRBV19|NA|TRBJ1-1
CASRTTENTEAFF
>TRBV9|NA|TRBJ1-3
CASSFTGQDGNTIYF
>TRBV5-1|NA|TRBJ2-1
CASSSRKLAGGPRIYNEQFF
>TRBV13|NA|TRBJ1-6
CASSLTQGYSYNSPLHF
>TRBV7-9|few|TRBJ1-5
CASSLGPLAQHF
>TRBV6-5|NA|TRBJ2-7
CASSLGQGSGYEQYF
>TRBV7-8|NA|TRBJ1-4
CASSRGTGQGEKLFF
>TRBV29-1|NA|TRBJ1-2
CSVGLGGGYGYTF
>TRBV19|once|TRBJ1-2
CASMTGLAHYGYTF
>TRBV6-1|NA|TRBJ1-5
CASSEPGGAGNQPQHF
>TRBV10-3|NA|TRBJ1-1
CAISGDSTEAFF
>TRBV11-3|NA|TRBJ2-5
CASSLAGGAQETQYF
>TRBV28|NA|TRBJ1-1
CASSSGHQNTEAFF
>TRBV5-6|few|TRBJ1-2
CASSSQAHYGYTF
>TRBV18|NA|TRBJ1-5
CASSPTRGQGIQPQHF
>TRBV29-1|NA|TRBJ2-5
CSVENFGQTQETQYF
>TRBV6-5|NA|TRBJ2-6
CASSPGSGANVLTF
>TRBV4-1|NA|TRBJ2-7
CASSQWSGGYYEQYF
>TRBV7-3|NA|TRBJ1-2
CASSLRGGDYGYTF
>TRBV6-1|few|TRBJ1-2
CASSFPGSHGYTF
>TRBV6-6|once|TRBJ2-2
CASSYSTDGRTGELFF
>TRBV5-8|NA|TRBJ2-7
CASSTTGTGSYEQYF
>TRBV19|NA|TRBJ1-1
CASSRDTGGHTEAFF
>TRBV4-2|NA|TRBJ2-7
CASSQDQGYTYEQYF
>TRBV5-1|NA|TRBJ2-5
CASSLGGGETQYF
>TRBV27|NA|TRBJ1-5
CASSPAGVLNQPQHF
>TRBV4-1|NA|TRBJ2-5
CASSPGLDGTQYF
>TRBV18|once|TRBJ1-2
CASSPPLRGYTF
>TRBV14|NA|TRBJ2-5
CASSHSSGQETQYF
>TRBV19|NA|TRBJ1-5
CASSNRTAQPQHF
>TRBV6-5|NA|TRBJ1-3
CASIAGFSGNTIYF
>TRBV6-1|NA|TRBJ1-1
CASSVYRVMNTEAFF